This T cell receptor (beta chain) came from a study of T-cell reconstitution after alpha-beta-depleted transplantation in children. Germline values: CDR1 MDHEN, CDR2 SYDVKM. The CDR3 extends over 10 amino acids. Only one count was recorded for this clonotype. Its antigen remains unknown. A read error is possible here, since a much larger clone lies one base away. A TCRbeta library incorporating unique molecular identifiers was prepared. TCRdb passed the PCR reads through MiXCR, listing each CDR3 protein once. The data contain approximately 200,000 distinct CDR3 sequences, about 6% of them singletons. Study observations and caveats: Two months or so post-transplant, alpha-beta T cells reportedly derived from several hundred expanded graft clones. By one year post-transplant, T-cell counts and diversity largely arose from T cells that were newly produced. Some patients' high day-60 TCRbeta diversity was attributed to recipient cells surviving conditioning.

The sample was PBMCs, taken before TCRalphabeta/CD19-depleted stem cell transplant. This rearrangement joins TRBV28 to TRBJ1-1; D is unclear. The origin of this receptor is a girl under three years old with combined immunodeficiency, due to receive a stem cell transplant. The CDR3 sequence is CAGGKGESFF. The CDR3 nucleotides read TGTGCCGGAGGGAAGGGTGAATCTTTCTTT.